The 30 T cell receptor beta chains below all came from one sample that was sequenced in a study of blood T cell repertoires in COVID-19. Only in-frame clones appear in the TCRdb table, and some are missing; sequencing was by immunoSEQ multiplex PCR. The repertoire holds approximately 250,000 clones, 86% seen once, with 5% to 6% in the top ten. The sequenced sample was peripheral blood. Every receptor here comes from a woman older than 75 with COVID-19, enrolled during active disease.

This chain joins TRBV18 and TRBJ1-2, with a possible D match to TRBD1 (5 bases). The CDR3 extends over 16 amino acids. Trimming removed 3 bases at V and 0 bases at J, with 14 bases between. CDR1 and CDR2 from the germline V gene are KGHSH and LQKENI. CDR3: CASSPGGTPSNYGYTF. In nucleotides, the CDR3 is TGTGCCAGCTCACCGGGGGGGACCCCATCTAACTATGGCTACACCTTC.

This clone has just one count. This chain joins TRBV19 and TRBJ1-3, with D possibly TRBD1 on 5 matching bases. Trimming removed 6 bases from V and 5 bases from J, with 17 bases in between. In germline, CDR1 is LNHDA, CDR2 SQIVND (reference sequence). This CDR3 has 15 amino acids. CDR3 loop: CASRLEGRGRNTIYF. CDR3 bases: TGTGCCAGTAGACTCGAGGGGAGGGGCAGAAACACCATATATTTT.

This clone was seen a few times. The chain's CDR3 is CATSRIDRWSAGELFF. The CDR3 bases are TGTGCCACCAGCAGAATCGACAGGTGGTCGGCCGGGGAGCTGTTTTTT. The V call is TRBV15, the J call TRBJ2-2; TRBD1 is a possible D gene (6 bases). The CDR3 has 16 amino acids. The V end lost 2 bases, the J end lost 6 bases, and 16 bases lay between the germline ends. From germline, CDR1 is LNHNV and CDR2 YYDKDF (reference sequence). The whole variable domain, remainder taken from reference TRBV15 and TRBJ2-2, is DAMVIQNPRYQVTQFGKPVTLSCSQTLNHNVMYWYQQKSSQAPKLLFHYYDKDFNNEADTPDNFQSRRPNTSFCFLDIRSPGLGDTAMYLCATSRIDRWSAGELFFGEGSRLTVL.

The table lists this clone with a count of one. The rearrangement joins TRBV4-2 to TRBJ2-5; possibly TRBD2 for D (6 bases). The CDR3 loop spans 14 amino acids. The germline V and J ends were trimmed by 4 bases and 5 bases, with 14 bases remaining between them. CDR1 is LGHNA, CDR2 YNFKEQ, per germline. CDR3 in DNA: TGTGCCAGCAGCCCCCTGGGGAGCGGGGAGACCCAGTACTTC. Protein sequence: CASSPLGSGETQYF.

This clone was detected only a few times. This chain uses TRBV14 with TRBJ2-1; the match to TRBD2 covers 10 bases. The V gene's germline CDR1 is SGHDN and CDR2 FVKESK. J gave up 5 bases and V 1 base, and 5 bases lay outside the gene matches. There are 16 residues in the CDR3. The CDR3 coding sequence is TGTGCCAGCAGCCAAGGACTAGCGGGCTTTAACAATGAGCAGTTCTTC. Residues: CASSQGLAGFNNEQFF.

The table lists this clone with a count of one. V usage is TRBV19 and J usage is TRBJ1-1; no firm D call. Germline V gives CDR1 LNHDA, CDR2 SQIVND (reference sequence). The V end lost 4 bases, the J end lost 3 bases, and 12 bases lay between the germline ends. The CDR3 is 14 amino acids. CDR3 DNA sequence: TGTGCCAGTAGTAAAGGGAGGATGCACACTGAAGCTTTCTTT. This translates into CASSKGRMHTEAFF.

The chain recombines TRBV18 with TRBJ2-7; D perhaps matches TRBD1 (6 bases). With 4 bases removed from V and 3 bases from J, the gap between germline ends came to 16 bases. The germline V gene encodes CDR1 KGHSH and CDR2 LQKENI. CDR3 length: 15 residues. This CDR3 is CASSLLVGDNYEQYF. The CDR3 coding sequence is TGTGCCAGCTCACTCCTCGTGGGGGACAACTACGAGCAGTACTTC.

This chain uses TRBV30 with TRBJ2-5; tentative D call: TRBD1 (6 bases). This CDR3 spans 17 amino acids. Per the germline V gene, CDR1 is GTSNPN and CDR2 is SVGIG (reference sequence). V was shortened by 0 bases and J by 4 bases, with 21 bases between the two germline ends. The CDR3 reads CAWSVSSGQGLAETQYF. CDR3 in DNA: TGTGCCTGGAGTGTATCTTCCGGGCAGGGGTTGGCAGAGACCCAGTACTTC.

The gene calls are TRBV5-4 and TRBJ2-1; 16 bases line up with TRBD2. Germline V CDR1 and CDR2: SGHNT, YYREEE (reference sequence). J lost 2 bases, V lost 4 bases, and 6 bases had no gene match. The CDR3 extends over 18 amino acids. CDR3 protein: CASSPSGLAGGPYNEQFF. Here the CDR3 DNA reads TGTGCCAGCAGCCCGTCGGGACTAGCGGGGGGGCCCTACAATGAGCAGTTCTTC.

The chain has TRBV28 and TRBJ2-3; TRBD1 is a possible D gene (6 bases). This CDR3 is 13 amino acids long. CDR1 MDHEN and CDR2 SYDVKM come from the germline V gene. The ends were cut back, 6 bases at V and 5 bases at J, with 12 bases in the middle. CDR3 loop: CASRLQGEDTQYF. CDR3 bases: TGTGCCAGCAGGCTACAGGGTGAAGATACGCAGTATTTT. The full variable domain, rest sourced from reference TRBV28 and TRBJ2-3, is DVKVTQSSRYLVKRTGEKVFLECVQDMDHENMFWYRQDPGLGLRLIYFSYDVKMKEKGDIPEGYSVSREKKERFSLILESASTNQTSMYLCASRLQGEDTQYFGPGTRLTVL.

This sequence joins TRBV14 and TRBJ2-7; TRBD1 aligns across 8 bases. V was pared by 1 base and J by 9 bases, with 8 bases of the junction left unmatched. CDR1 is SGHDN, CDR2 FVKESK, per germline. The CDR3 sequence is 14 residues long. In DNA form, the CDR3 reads TGTGCCAGCAGCCAAGGGGGACAGGTGATTATGCAGTACGTC. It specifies CASSQGGQVIMQYV.

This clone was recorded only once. The CDR3: CASSQVGGVSGNTIYF. The CDR3 DNA sequence: TGTGCCAGCAGCCAAGTAGGAGGGGTTTCTGGAAACACCATATATTTT. V usage is TRBV14 and J usage is TRBJ1-3; TRBD1 might be the D (5 bases). V lost 1 base and J 1 base, leaving 11 bases between the germline ends. Per the germline V gene, CDR1 is SGHDN and CDR2 is FVKESK. This CDR3 spans 16 amino acids.

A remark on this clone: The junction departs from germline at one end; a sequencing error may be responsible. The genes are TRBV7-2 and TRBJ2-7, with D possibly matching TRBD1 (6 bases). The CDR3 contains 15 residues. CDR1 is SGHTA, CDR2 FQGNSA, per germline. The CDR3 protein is CASSQQGLYSYGQYF. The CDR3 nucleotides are TGTGCCAGCAGCCAACAGGGCCTCTACTCCTACGGGCAGTACTTC.

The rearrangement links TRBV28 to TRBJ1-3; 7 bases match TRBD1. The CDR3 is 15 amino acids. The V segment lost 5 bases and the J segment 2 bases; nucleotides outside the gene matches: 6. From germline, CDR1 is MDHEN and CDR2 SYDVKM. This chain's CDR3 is CASSKTGSPGNTIYF. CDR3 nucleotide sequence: TGTGCCAGCAGTAAGACAGGGTCGCCTGGAAACACCATATATTTT.

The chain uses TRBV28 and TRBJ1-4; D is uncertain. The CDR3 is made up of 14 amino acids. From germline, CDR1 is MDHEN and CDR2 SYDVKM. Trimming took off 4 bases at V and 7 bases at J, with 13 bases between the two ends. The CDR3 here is CASSSDGPGEKLFF. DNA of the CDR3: TGTGCCAGCAGTTCCGATGGGCCTGGTGAAAAACTGTTTTTT.

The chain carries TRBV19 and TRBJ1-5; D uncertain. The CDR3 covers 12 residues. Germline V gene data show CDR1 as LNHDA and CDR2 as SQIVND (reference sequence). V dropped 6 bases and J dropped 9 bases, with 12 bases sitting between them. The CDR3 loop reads CASRSGDRPQHF. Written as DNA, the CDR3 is TGTGCCAGTAGGTCCGGGGATCGGCCCCAGCATTTT.

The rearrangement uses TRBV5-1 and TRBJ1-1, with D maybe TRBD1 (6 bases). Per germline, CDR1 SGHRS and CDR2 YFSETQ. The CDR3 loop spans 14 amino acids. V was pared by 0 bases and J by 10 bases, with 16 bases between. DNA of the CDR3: TGCGCCAGCAGCTTGGTCCCCGGACAGCAAGTAGCTTTCTTT. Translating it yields CASSLVPGQQVAFF.

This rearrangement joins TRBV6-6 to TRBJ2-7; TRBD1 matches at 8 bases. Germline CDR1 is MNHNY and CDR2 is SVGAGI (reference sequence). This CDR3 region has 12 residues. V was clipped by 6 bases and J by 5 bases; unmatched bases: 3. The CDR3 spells CASSRTGNEQYF. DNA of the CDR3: TGTGCCAGCAGCCGGACAGGGAACGAGCAGTACTTC.

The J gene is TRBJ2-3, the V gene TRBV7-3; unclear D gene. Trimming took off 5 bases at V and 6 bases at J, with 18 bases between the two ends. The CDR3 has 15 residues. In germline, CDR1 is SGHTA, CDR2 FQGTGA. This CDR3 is CASSPDRLGADTQYF. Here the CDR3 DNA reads TGTGCCAGCAGCCCCGATCGGCTAGGTGCGGATACGCAGTATTTT.

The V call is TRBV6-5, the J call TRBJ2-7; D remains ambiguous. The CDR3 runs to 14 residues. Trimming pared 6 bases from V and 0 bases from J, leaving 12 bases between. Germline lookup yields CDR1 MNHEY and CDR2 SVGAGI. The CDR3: CASSPGLYSYEQYF. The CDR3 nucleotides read TGTGCCAGCAGCCCCGGGTTATACTCCTACGAGCAGTACTTC.

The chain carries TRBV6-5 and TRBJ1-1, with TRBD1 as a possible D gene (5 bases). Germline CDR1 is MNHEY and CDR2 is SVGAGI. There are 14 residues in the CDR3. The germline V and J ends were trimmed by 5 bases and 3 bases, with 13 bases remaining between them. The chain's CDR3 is CASSRHGGYTEAFF. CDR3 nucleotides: TGTGCCAGCAGTCGCCATGGGGGGTACACTGAAGCTTTCTTT.

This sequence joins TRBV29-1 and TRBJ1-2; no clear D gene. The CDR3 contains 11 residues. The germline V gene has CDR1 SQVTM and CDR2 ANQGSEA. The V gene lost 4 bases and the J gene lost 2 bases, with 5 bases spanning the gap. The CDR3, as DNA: TGCAGCGTTGTTCAGAACTATGGCTACACCTTC. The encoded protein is CSVVQNYGYTF.

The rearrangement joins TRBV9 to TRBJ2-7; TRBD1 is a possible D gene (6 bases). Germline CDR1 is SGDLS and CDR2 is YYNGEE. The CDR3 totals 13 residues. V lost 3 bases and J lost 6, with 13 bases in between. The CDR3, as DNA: TGTGCCAGCAGCGCTTTACAGGGAACCGAGCAGTACTTC. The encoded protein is CASSALQGTEQYF.

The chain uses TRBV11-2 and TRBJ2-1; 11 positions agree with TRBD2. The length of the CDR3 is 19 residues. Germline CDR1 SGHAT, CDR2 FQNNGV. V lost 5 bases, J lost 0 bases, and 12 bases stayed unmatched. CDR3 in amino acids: CASSRLLAGGPSSYNEQFF. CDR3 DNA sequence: TGTGCCAGCAGCCGGCTCCTAGCGGGGGGCCCGAGCTCCTACAATGAGCAGTTCTTC.

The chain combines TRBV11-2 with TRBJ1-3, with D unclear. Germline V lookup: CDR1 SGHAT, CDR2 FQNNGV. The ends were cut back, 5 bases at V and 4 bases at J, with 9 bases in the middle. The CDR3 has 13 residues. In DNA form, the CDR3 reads TGTGCCAGCAGCCTACCCATAGGAAACACCATATATTTT. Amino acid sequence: CASSLPIGNTIYF.

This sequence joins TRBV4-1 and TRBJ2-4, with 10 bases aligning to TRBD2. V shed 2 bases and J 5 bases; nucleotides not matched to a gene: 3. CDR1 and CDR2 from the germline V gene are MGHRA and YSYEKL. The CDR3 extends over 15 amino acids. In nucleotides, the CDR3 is TGCGCCAGCAGCCAATCGAGCGGGGGGGAAAACATTCAGTACTTC. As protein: CASSQSSGGENIQYF.

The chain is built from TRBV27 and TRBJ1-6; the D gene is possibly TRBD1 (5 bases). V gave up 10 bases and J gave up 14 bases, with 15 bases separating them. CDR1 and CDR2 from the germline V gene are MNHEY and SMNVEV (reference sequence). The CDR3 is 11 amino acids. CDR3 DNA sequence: TGTGCCACCAAGAAACAGGAAACCCTCCACTTT. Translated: CATKKQETLHF.

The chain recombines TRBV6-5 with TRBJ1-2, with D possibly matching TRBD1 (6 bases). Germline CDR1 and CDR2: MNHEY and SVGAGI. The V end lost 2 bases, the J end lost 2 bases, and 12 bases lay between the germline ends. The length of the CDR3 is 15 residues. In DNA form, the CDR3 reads TGTGCCAGCAGTTACGGTAACAGGGAAAACTATGGCTACACCTTC. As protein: CASSYGNRENYGYTF.

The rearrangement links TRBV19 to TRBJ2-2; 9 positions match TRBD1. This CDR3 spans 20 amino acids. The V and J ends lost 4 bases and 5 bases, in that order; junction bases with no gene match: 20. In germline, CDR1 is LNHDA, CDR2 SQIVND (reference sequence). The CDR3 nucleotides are TGTGCCAGTAGTACCCACAGTCAACGAATTAACAGGGGGCGGACCGGGGAGCTGTTTTTT. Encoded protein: CASSTHSQRINRGRTGELFF.

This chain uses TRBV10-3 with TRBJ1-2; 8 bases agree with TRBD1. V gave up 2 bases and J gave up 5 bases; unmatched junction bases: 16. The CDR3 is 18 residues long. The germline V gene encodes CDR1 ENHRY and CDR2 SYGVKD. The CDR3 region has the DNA TGTGCCATCAGTGAGGTTGCGACAGGGGCTAAAACGGGGTATGGCTACACCTTC. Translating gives CAISEVATGAKTGYGYTF.